What follows are 13 T cell receptor beta chains derived from one specimen sequenced in a study of OX40 agonist ivuxolimab in advanced cancers. Using immunoSEQ multiplex PCR, the repertoire was profiled, and TCRdb retains in-frame clones only, with some absent. This sample has some 80,000 clones, with 80% to 90% found just once. Sequences were derived from CD4+ or CD8+ T cells sorted from blood, sampled in a trial of the OX40 agonist ivuxolimab. These receptors all stem from an adult with an advanced solid tumor such as melanoma, head and neck, liver or kidney cancer.

The J gene is TRBJ2-1, the V gene TRBV4-1, with D hard to call. Per germline, CDR1 MGHRA and CDR2 YSYEKL. The CDR3 covers 16 residues. V lost 1 base and J 0 bases, leaving 10 bases between the germline ends. The CDR3 sequence is CASSQGIGVSYNEQFF. CDR3 nucleotide sequence: TGCGCCAGCAGCCAAGGCATTGGGGTCTCCTACAATGAGCAGTTCTTC.

This clone turned up a few times. The gene calls are TRBV4-1 and TRBJ2-2; D unclear. Deletions cut 1 base from V and 1 base from J, with 7 bases between. The germline V gene has CDR1 MGHRA and CDR2 YSYEKL. CDR3 length: 15 amino acids. CDR3 coding DNA: TGCGCCAGCAGCCAAGTGGCAGGGAACACCGGGGAGCTGTTTTTT. It specifies CASSQVAGNTGELFF.

The chain combines TRBV18 with TRBJ2-5, with 12 bases matching TRBD1. Germline values: CDR1 KGHSH, CDR2 LQKENI. The V segment lost 2 bases and the J segment 5 bases; nucleotides outside the gene matches: 3. This CDR3 comprises 15 residues. The CDR3 here is CASSPGTGGGETQYF. The CDR3 DNA reads as TGTGCCAGCTCACCAGGGACAGGGGGCGGCGAGACCCAGTACTTC.

The rearrangement links TRBV7-6 to TRBJ1-1, with D tentatively TRBD1 (5 bases). Per germline, CDR1 SGHVS and CDR2 FNYEAQ. The CDR3 covers 13 residues. V was trimmed by 5 bases and J by 5 bases, leaving 12 bases between them. CDR3 in DNA: TGTGCCAGCAGCCTCATCCGGGGGACTGAAGCTTTCTTT. Amino acid sequence: CASSLIRGTEAFF.

This chain joins TRBV28 and TRBJ2-7; D gene unclear. This CDR3 comprises 15 residues. The V end was cut by 3 bases, the J end by 2 bases, with 14 bases between. Germline V lookup: CDR1 MDHEN, CDR2 SYDVKM. CDR3 region: CASSLVAVRTYEQYF. CDR3 sequence (DNA): TGTGCCAGCAGTTTGGTGGCTGTGAGGACCTACGAGCAGTACTTC.

The CDR3 sequence is CASSLTGTLNTGELFF. In nucleotides, the CDR3 is TGTGCCAGCTCCCTAACCGGGACATTGAACACCGGGGAGCTGTTTTTT. The J gene is TRBJ2-2, the V gene TRBV18; maybe TRBD1 (6 bases). The germline gives CDR1 KGHSH, CDR2 LQKENI. Trimming removed 6 bases at V and 1 base at J, with 15 bases between. CDR3 length equals 16 residues.

V usage is TRBV7-8 and J usage is TRBJ2-1; D may match TRBD1 or TRBD2 (5 bases each). The CDR3 runs to 13 residues. Germline V gene data show CDR1 as SGHVS and CDR2 as FQNEAQ. The V end was cut by 5 bases, the J end by 0 bases, with 5 bases between. CDR3 coding DNA: TGTGCCAGCAGCGGGGGCTCCTACAATGAGCAGTTCTTC. Protein: CASSGGSYNEQFF.

This chain links TRBV30 with TRBJ1-1, with D hard to call. Germline V gene sequence: CDR1 GTSNPN, CDR2 SVGIG (reference sequence). V was pared by 2 bases and J by 0 bases, with 4 bases between. This CDR3 is 12 amino acids long. DNA for the CDR3: TGTGCCTGGAGTCGTCTGAACACTGAAGCTTTCTTT. It yields the protein CAWSRLNTEAFF.

This clone was counted only a few times. This chain uses TRBV19 with TRBJ1-2, with D possibly matching TRBD1 (5 bases). Germline CDR1 reads LNHDA; CDR2 reads SQIVND (reference sequence). The CDR3 runs to 13 residues. Trimming left V 4 bases short and J 4 bases short, with 10 bases between. The DNA of the CDR3 is TGTGCCAGTAGTAGGACCGGGACCTATGGCTACACCTTC. This sequence encodes CASSRTGTYGYTF.

The chain uses TRBV19 and TRBJ1-4, with D possibly matching TRBD1 (5 bases). Looked up from germline, CDR1 is LNHDA and CDR2 is SQIVND (reference sequence). CDR3 length: 14 amino acids. With 0 bases removed from V and 11 bases from J, the gap between germline ends came to 13 bases. The CDR3 loop is CASSIEGSGGKLFF. CDR3 coding DNA: TGTGCCAGTAGTATAGAAGGCTCCGGGGGGAAACTGTTTTTT.

This clone was recorded once. The rearrangement links TRBV2 to TRBJ1-1, with D hard to call. Germline CDR1 SNHLY, CDR2 FYNNEI. The CDR3 has 11 amino acids. Between the trimmed V and J ends, which lost 6 bases and 6 bases, there was a span of 8 bases. CDR3 in DNA: TGTGCCAGCAGACCGGCCGCTGAAGCTTTCTTT. Amino acid sequence: CASRPAAEAFF.

The chain employs TRBV6-1 and TRBJ2-7; the D is unclear. Germline values: CDR1 MNHNS, CDR2 SASEGT. The CDR3 totals 13 residues. Trimming took 6 bases from V and 4 from J, leaving 13 bases between them. Here the CDR3 reads CASRAIGSYEQYF. CDR3 nucleotides: TGTGCCAGCAGAGCAATCGGGTCTTACGAGCAGTACTTC.

The chain combines TRBV2 with TRBJ1-2; maybe TRBD1 (5 bases). Trimming stripped 6 bases from V and 1 base from J, with 18 bases between. The V gene's germline CDR1 is SNHLY and CDR2 FYNNEI. The CDR3 is 16 residues long. The CDR3 nucleotides read TGTGCCAGCAGAACCCTCCCAGGGCGAGTTAACTATGGCTACACCTTC. It translates to CASRTLPGRVNYGYTF.